This TCR beta chain was captured by sequencing in a study of blood T cells in healthy people across ages. V was pared by 3 bases and J by 1 base, with 6 bases between. The CDR3 has 13 residues. This clonotype was seen a few times. The second PCR ran roughly 6 to 12 cycles with a sample-barcoded 5' primer and J-beta primers. TCRdb processed the 5' RACE reads anew with MiXCR; each CDR3 protein has one entry. The data contain fewer than 2,000,000 distinct CDR3 sequences, around 40% of them seen just once; the ten biggest clones take up more than 20%. The V and J genes are TRBV12-3 or TRBV12-4 and TRBJ2-5; D not resolved. The sequencing sample was made of blood. This sequence originates from a human donor in good health. In DNA form, the CDR3 reads TGTGCCAGCAGTTTCCAGGCCCAAGAGACCCAGTACTTC. This encodes CASSFQAQETQYF.